This T cell receptor (beta chain) appears in the sequencing data of a study of identical twins. V was shortened by 2 bases and J by 2 bases, with 7 bases between the two germline ends. This CDR3 has 14 amino acids. CDR1 and CDR2 from the germline V gene are DFQATT and SNEGSKA (reference sequence). TCRdb re-analysed the 5' RACE reads in MiXCR, keeping a single row per CDR3 protein. The table has 450,000 to 650,000 distinct CDR3 sequences, 9.5% to 10% seen once; the top ten hold more than 2.5%. The same sample was also used in a study of yellow fever vaccine responses in identical twins. Turning to that study: Twins' vaccine T cell response reportedly gave the appearance of partial convergence and partial personalization.

Sequenced material: PBMCs. The genes are TRBV20-1 and TRBJ2-6; D remains unclear. This TCR was recovered from a woman aged 18-29 years in good health. The CDR3 sequence is CSARLVPGANVLTF. DNA for the CDR3: TGCAGTGCTAGATTAGTCCCTGGGGCCAACGTCCTGACTTTC.